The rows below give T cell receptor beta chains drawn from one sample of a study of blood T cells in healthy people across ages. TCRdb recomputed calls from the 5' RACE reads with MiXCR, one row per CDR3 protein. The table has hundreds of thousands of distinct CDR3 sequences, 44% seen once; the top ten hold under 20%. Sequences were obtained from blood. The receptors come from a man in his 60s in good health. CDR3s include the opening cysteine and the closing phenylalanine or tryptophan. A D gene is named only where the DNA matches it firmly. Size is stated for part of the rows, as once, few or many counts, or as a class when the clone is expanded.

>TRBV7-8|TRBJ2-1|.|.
CASSTRKESVVYSYNEQFF
TGTGCCAGCAGCACCCGAAAGGAAAGCGTAGTATACTCCTACAATGAGCAGTTCTTC
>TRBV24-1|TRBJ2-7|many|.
CATSDLQASRYEQYF
TGTGCCACCAGTGATTTGCAGGCCAGCCGCTACGAGCAGTACTTC
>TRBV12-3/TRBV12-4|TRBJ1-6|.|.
CASSLAQGPLTLHF
TGTGCCAGTAGTTTAGCGCAGGGACCTCTTACCCTCCACTTT
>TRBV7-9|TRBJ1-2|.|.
CASSWISFYGYTF
TGTGCCAGCAGCTGGATATCCTTCTATGGCTACACCTTC
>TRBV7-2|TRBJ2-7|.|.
CASSLDSAGALYEQYF
TGTGCCAGCAGCTTAGATTCGGCAGGGGCCCTCTACGAGCAGTACTTC
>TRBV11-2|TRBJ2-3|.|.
CASSLEGTPGPTDTQYF
TGTGCCAGCAGCCTCGAGGGGACCCCTGGCCCCACAGATACGCAGTATTTT
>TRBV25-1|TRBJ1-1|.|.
CASRDGGVTEAFF
TGTGCCAGCAGAGACGGGGGGGTCACTGAAGCTTTCTTT
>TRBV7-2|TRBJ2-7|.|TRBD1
CASSLKQGQDPYEQYF
TGTGCCAGCAGCTTAAAACAAGGACAGGACCCCTACGAGCAGTACTTC
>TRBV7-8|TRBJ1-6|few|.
CASSPRSTGDSGNSPLHF
TGTGCCAGCAGCCCGCGCTCGACAGGAGATAGTGGAAATTCACCCCTCCACTTT
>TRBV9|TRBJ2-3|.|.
CASSVGLTLTDTQYF
TGTGCCAGCAGCGTAGGGCTAACCCTCACAGATACGCAGTATTTT
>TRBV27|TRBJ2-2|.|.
CASSTGAAANTGELFF
TGTGCCAGCTCAACCGGCGCAGCCGCGAACACCGGGGAGCTGTTTTTT
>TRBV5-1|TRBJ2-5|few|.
CASSLGPRKQETQYF
TGCGCCAGCAGCTTAGGACCGAGAAAGCAAGAGACCCAGTACTTC
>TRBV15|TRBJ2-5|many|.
CATSYSYQETQYF
TGTGCCACCAGTTACAGCTACCAAGAGACCCAGTACTTC
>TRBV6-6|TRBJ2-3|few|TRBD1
CASSGTGLGTDTQYF
TGTGCCAGCAGTGGGACAGGGCTGGGGACAGATACGCAGTATTTT
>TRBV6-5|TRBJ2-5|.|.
CASTTSLAQQETQYF
TGTGCCAGCACCACCTCCCTAGCGCAACAAGAGACCCAGTACTTC